This T cell receptor beta chain originates from a study of OX40 agonist ivuxolimab in advanced cancers. Study context: Eligibility rules accepted prior anti-PD-1, anti-PD-L1 or anti-CTLA-4 therapy, and around 40% had some.

This clone appeared a single time. Profiled with immunoSEQ multiplex PCR; TCRdb holds only in-frame clones, not every one. The sample comprises 62,000 or so clones, around 81% of which are singletons, and around 3.4% rests with the top ten. CDR3 length: 13 residues. With 0 bases removed from V and 8 bases from J, the gap between germline ends came to 10 bases. The germline CDR1 and CDR2 sequences are MGHRA and YSYEKL. The cohort excluded patients with autoimmune disease history or systemic immunosuppression. The receptor's source is an adult with an advanced solid tumor such as melanoma, head and neck, liver or kidney cancer. The specimen comprised CD4+ or CD8+ T cells sorted from blood, sampled in a trial of the OX40 agonist ivuxolimab. The rearrangement uses TRBV4-1 and TRBJ1-1, with D tentatively TRBD1 (6 bases). CDR3 in amino acids: CASSQDRGAEAFF. Here the CDR3 DNA reads TGCGCCAGCAGCCAAGACAGGGGAGCGGAAGCTTTCTTT.